These 30 T cell receptor beta chains came from one sample sequenced in a study of regulatory T cells in long-lasting Graves disease (dated by TCRdb to the early 2020s). The label giving this sample's time point can be read as: newly diagnosed GD, antithyroid drugs for less than 3 months. For both TCR sequencing and RNA sequencing, RNA was extracted from PBMCs using TRIzol. Libraries were made using multiplex PCR. The run used an Illumina HiSeq 4000. iRepertoire HTBI primers and Arm-PCR amplification of CDR3 regions were used to construct TCR beta libraries. The public reads were quality trimmed at Q25 with fastp and then assembled into clones with MiXCR by TCRdb, keeping productive beta chains. Rows matching on CDR3 protein sequence are summarized as one entry with the most common DNA and genes. For this sample there are under 400,000 distinct CDR3 sequences; roughly 17% appear just once. The top ten clones comprise around 27% of the sample.

These records were also assigned to another study, of T cells in Graves' hyperthyroidism and ophthalmopathy.

Sequencing used peripheral blood mononuclear cells (PBMCs), obtained at new diagnosis, from a patient treated with antithyroid drugs. These TCRs come from a man aged 35 to 55 with Graves disease. Donor details come from another sample of the same person, matched by shared clones.

This clonotype occurred a few times. At one end, the junction sequence differs from germline, possibly due to a read error. The chain links TRBV24-1 to TRBJ1-1; D unclear. The CDR3 totals 13 residues. Germline CDR1 KGHDR, CDR2 SFDVKD. The CDR3 sequence: CVTSDFANTEAFF. The CDR3 DNA reads as TGTGTCACCAGTGATTTTGCCAACACTGAAGCTTTCTTT.

This clonotype was seen at least ten times. This chain connects TRBV7-6 to TRBJ1-1, with TRBD1 matching over 8 bases. This CDR3 has 15 amino acids. From germline, CDR1 is SGHVS and CDR2 FNYEAQ. Losses at the gene ends were 1 base for V and 3 bases for J; bases not matched to a gene: 4. The CDR3 nucleotides are TGTGCCAGCAGCTTAGGGACAGGGCTAGACACTGAAGCTTTCTTT. Its translation is CASSLGTGLDTEAFF.

The chain is built from TRBV7-9 and TRBJ2-1, with 8 bases matching TRBD1. The germline V gene encodes CDR1 SEHNR and CDR2 FQNEAQ (reference sequence). This CDR3 region has 15 residues. With 3 bases clipped from V and 4 bases from J, the junction kept 5 bases outside the gene matches. The CDR3 DNA is TGTGCCAGCAGCTTCGACAGGGGAGAATACAATGAGCAGTTCTTC. Residues: CASSFDRGEYNEQFF.

This clonotype was detected many times. This chain connects TRBV7-8 to TRBJ2-5; D ambiguous. Trimming took 2 bases from V and 5 from J, leaving 18 bases between them. The CDR3 loop spans 16 amino acids. Germline V gene sequence: CDR1 SGHVS, CDR2 FQNEAQ. The CDR3 loop reads CASSLSRLPRWETQYF. CDR3 in DNA: TGTGCCAGCAGCTTATCTCGGCTCCCGCGCTGGGAGACCCAGTACTTC.

This clonotype was counted between two and nine times. The J gene is TRBJ2-3, the V gene TRBV2, with 9 positions matching TRBD1. This CDR3 comprises 15 residues. After removal of 11 bases from V and 3 bases from J, the junction contained 12 bases not matched to a gene. CDR1 is SNHLY and CDR2 is FYNNEI in the germline V gene. DNA of the CDR3: TGTGCCGGCCATCAACAGGGGGCTGGGACAGATACGCAGTATTTT. Its protein is CAGHQQGAGTDTQYF.

This clonotype was observed many times. The chain has TRBV3-1 and TRBJ2-5; D is possibly TRBD2 (5 bases). Germline V gives CDR1 LGHDT, CDR2 YNNKEL (reference sequence). With 0 bases removed from V and 5 bases from J, the gap between germline ends came to 13 bases. This CDR3 is 15 amino acids long. CDR3 region: CASSQDPASFETQYF. The CDR3 nucleotides read TGTGCCAGCAGCCAAGATCCGGCTAGCTTTGAGACCCAGTACTTC.

The table lists this clonotype with a few counts. The V and J genes are TRBV20-1 and TRBJ2-2; D gene unclear. CDR3 length: 14 amino acids. Germline V lookup: CDR1 DFQATT, CDR2 SNEGSKA (reference sequence). With 5 bases removed from V and 0 bases from J, the gap between germline ends came to 10 bases. CDR3 in DNA: TGCAGTGCTCTATTCGTAACGAACACCGGGGAGCTGTTTTTT. This sequence encodes CSALFVTNTGELFF.

The chain links TRBV7-9 to TRBJ1-3; D gene ambiguous. Trimming cost V 3 bases and J 2 bases, with 8 bases left between them. The V gene's germline CDR1 is SEHNR and CDR2 FQNEAQ (reference sequence). This CDR3 comprises 14 residues. CDR3 in amino acids: CASSFSGAGNTIYF. The DNA of the CDR3 is TGTGCCAGCAGCTTTAGTGGAGCTGGAAACACCATATATTTT.

This clonotype occurred many times. The chain is built from TRBV10-3 and TRBJ2-7; 10 nucleotides agree with TRBD1. V dropped 11 bases and J dropped 6; count of bases not matched to a gene: 13. The CDR3 covers 14 residues. Looked up from germline, CDR1 is ENHRY and CDR2 is SYGVKD. Written as DNA, the CDR3 is TGTGCCGCTCAGCCCGGGACAGGGGCCCTCGAGCAGTACTTC. It is translated as CAAQPGTGALEQYF.

This clonotype was counted at least ten times. The rearrangement uses TRBV28 and TRBJ1-3; D is uncertain. The CDR3 runs 15 residues. The germline V gene encodes CDR1 MDHEN and CDR2 SYDVKM. The V and J ends lost 7 bases and 0 bases respectively, with 13 bases between them. The CDR3 here is CASTFYTLSGNTIYF. In nucleotides, the CDR3 is TGTGCCAGCACCTTCTATACTCTCTCTGGAAACACCATATATTTT.

The chain is built from TRBV4-3 and TRBJ2-3, with TRBD2 identical over 15 bases. CDR1 LGHNA and CDR2 YSLEER come from the germline V gene. This CDR3 region has 18 residues. Losses at the gene ends were 3 bases for V and 1 base for J; bases not matched to a gene: 5. In DNA, the CDR3 is TGCGCCAGCAGCCAGGGACTAGCGGGGGGTTCTGGCACAGATACGCAGTATTTT. Translated: CASSQGLAGGSGTDTQYF.

There are a few counts of this clonotype. The gene calls are TRBV7-9 and TRBJ1-1; 8 bases are a match to TRBD1. Germline CDR1 is SEHNR and CDR2 is FQNEAQ (reference sequence). The CDR3 spans 14 residues. Trimming cost V 4 bases and J 4 bases; bases outside gene matches: 5. The DNA for the CDR3 is TGTGCCAGCAGCTCTCAGGGGGCGAGCACTGAAGCTTTCTTT. It encodes CASSSQGASTEAFF. Drawing the rest from reference TRBV7-9 and TRBJ1-1, the complete variable domain is DTGVSQNPRHKITKRGQNVTFRCDPISEHNRLYWYRQTLGQGPEFLTYFQNEAQLEKSRLLSDRFSAERPKGSFSTLEIQRTEQGDSAMYLCASSSQGASTEAFFGQGTRLTVV.

The chain is built from TRBV2 and TRBJ2-7, with D possibly being TRBD1 (5 bases). This CDR3 has 12 amino acids. V lost 7 bases and J lost 2, with 9 bases in between. Germline V lookup: CDR1 SNHLY, CDR2 FYNNEI. The CDR3 DNA sequence: TGTGCCAGCACTAGACAGCCCTACGAGCAGTACTTC. Amino acid sequence: CASTRQPYEQYF.

This clonotype was detected many times. The rearrangement links TRBV12-3 or TRBV12-4 to TRBJ2-1; 11 bases match TRBD1. The CDR3 runs 17 residues. V shed 3 bases, J shed 7 bases, and the junction held 11 bases outside the gene matches. The CDR3 is CASSFITGTGGRNEQFF. The CDR3 DNA reads TGTGCCAGCAGTTTCATCACCGGGACAGGGGGGAGGAATGAGCAGTTCTTC.

This clonotype turned up a few times. The CDR3 here is CASRVGLAGGHNEQFF. CDR3 nucleotides: TGTGCCAGCAGGGTCGGACTAGCGGGGGGTCACAATGAGCAGTTCTTC. The genes are TRBV9 and TRBJ2-1, with TRBD2 matching over 14 bases. CDR3 length equals 16 residues. The V and J ends lost 5 bases and 5 bases, in that order; junction bases with no gene match: 6. Germline CDR1 is SGDLS and CDR2 is YYNGEE. The full variable domain, rest sourced from reference TRBV9 and TRBJ2-1, is DSGVTQTPKHLITATGQRVTLRCSPRSGDLSVYWYQQSLDQGLQFLIQYYNGEERAKGNILERFSAQQFPDLHSELNLSSLELGDSALYFCASRVGLAGGHNEQFFGPGTRLTVL.

The J gene is TRBJ2-1, the V gene TRBV27; 8 bases align to TRBD2. Germline loops: CDR1 MNHEY, CDR2 SMNVEV (reference sequence). V lost 3 bases, J lost 4 bases, and 5 bases stayed unmatched. The CDR3 spans 15 residues. The CDR3 protein is CASSFPGLGYNEQFF. The CDR3 DNA sequence: TGTGCCAGCAGTTTCCCGGGACTAGGTTACAATGAGCAGTTCTTC.

This clonotype was counted ten times or more. This chain connects TRBV4-3 to TRBJ1-5; D is ambiguous. V dropped 4 bases and J dropped 0 bases, with 10 bases sitting between them. The CDR3 totals 15 residues. The germline V gene has CDR1 LGHNA and CDR2 YSLEER. CDR3 loop: CASSLERYSNQPQHF. The CDR3 DNA is TGCGCCAGCAGCCTCGAGAGATATAGCAATCAGCCCCAGCATTTT.

The chain couples TRBV20-1 to TRBJ2-1; D not certain. The germline CDR1 and CDR2 sequences are DFQATT and SNEGSKA (reference sequence). Trimming stripped 8 bases from V and 13 bases from J, with 15 bases between. CDR3 size: 10 residues. The chain's CDR3 is CSPDPRLQFF. As DNA, the CDR3 is TGCAGTCCTGACCCGAGACTCCAGTTCTTC.

This clonotype was found many times. The V and J genes are TRBV20-1 and TRBJ2-7; the D gene is possibly TRBD1 (5 bases). This CDR3 is 14 amino acids long. The germline gives CDR1 DFQATT, CDR2 SNEGSKA (reference sequence). Trimming left V 6 bases short and J 3 bases short, with 18 bases between. CDR3 sequence reads: CSALKPTVFYEQYF. The CDR3 DNA is TGCAGTGCGCTTAAGCCGACAGTGTTCTACGAGCAGTACTTC.

This clonotype was seen ten or more times. Compared with germline, one end of the junction differs, possibly owing to a read error. This CDR3 reads CASSLQGNTEAFF. In nucleotides, the CDR3 is TGTGCCAGCAGCCTACAGGGGAACACTGAAGCTTTCTTT. This chain connects TRBV5-1 to TRBJ1-1; tentative D call: TRBD1 (6 bases). Germline V gene lookup returns CDR1 SGHRS and CDR2 YFSETQ. The length of the CDR3 is 13 residues.

The rearrangement joins TRBV5-4 to TRBJ2-7, with 10 bases lining up with TRBD2. This CDR3 is built from 16 residues. Germline CDR1 is SGHNT and CDR2 is YYREEE (reference sequence). V was pared by 4 bases and J by 6 bases, with 13 bases of the junction left unmatched. CDR3 DNA: TGTGCCAGCAGCCCTAAGCTCCAGCGGGGGGGCTCCGAGCAGTACTTC. Translating it yields CASSPKLQRGGSEQYF.

This clonotype was recorded many times. This chain links TRBV7-2 with TRBJ1-5; D perhaps matches TRBD1 (5 bases). V was clipped by 4 bases and J by 6 bases, with 13 bases between them. Germline loops: CDR1 SGHTA, CDR2 FQGNSA. The CDR3 is 14 residues long. The CDR3 protein is CASSSTGGTQPQHF. DNA for the CDR3: TGTGCCAGCAGCTCCACCGGGGGAACTCAGCCCCAGCATTTT.

In this sample, this clonotype turned up many times. V is TRBV12-3 or TRBV12-4 and J is TRBJ1-5, with D hard to call. The CDR3 spans 14 residues. The V end lost 5 bases, the J end lost 4 bases, and 12 bases lay between the germline ends. The CDR3 DNA is TGTGCCAGCAGTGACATGGATGGTAATCAGCCCCAGCATTTT. This translates into CASSDMDGNQPQHF.

This clonotype was seen at least ten times. The chain has TRBV20-1 and TRBJ2-2, with D uncertain. Trimming shortened V by 3 bases and J by 4 bases, and 6 bases separated the two germline ends. CDR3 length: 12 residues. CDR1 and CDR2 (germline): DFQATT, SNEGSKA (reference sequence). The CDR3 coding sequence is TGCAGTGCTAGTTCAACCACCGGGGAGCTGTTTTTT. Amino acids: CSASSTTGELFF.

This clonotype was detected a few times. This chain joins TRBV24-1 and TRBJ2-3; D not certain. The V and J ends lost 4 bases and 7 bases respectively, with 14 bases between them. This CDR3 has 14 amino acids. From germline, CDR1 is KGHDR and CDR2 SFDVKD. In DNA form, the CDR3 reads TGTGCCACCAGTGACCGGACGGTCAGAAATACGCAGTATTTT. Translating it yields CATSDRTVRNTQYF.

The sample holds many counts of this clonotype. The rearrangement links TRBV27 to TRBJ2-1; tentative D call: TRBD2 (6 bases). Germline V gene lookup returns CDR1 MNHEY and CDR2 SMNVEV (reference sequence). The CDR3 consists of 15 residues. Trimming left V 0 bases short and J 8 bases short, with 14 bases between. The chain's CDR3 is CASSLSDGGIDEQFF. CDR3 nucleotide sequence: TGTGCCAGCAGTTTATCGGACGGGGGAATAGATGAGCAGTTCTTC.

About this clonotype itself: A far larger clone differs by one base, so this is likely a read error. The genes are TRBV28 and TRBJ2-1; D is unresolved. The CDR3 length is 12 residues. The V gene lost 4 bases and the J gene lost 10 bases, with 11 bases spanning the gap. Germline CDR1 MDHEN, CDR2 SYDVKM. In DNA, the CDR3 is TGTGCCAGCAGTTCCGGATCATACGAGCAGTTCTTC. It codes for CASSSGSYEQFF.

In its sample, this clonotype was seen once. The chain couples TRBV7-7 to TRBJ2-3; the match to TRBD2 covers 8 bases. The CDR3 totals 15 residues. With 5 bases clipped from V and 2 bases from J, the junction kept 6 bases outside the gene matches. Germline lookup yields CDR1 SSHAT and CDR2 FNYEAQ (reference sequence). The CDR3 spells CASSQTSGPTDTQYF. CDR3 in DNA: TGTGCCAGCAGCCAAACTAGCGGCCCCACAGATACGCAGTATTTT.

This clonotype occurred a few times. The chain recombines TRBV10-1 with TRBJ1-5, with 7 positions matching TRBD1. Germline CDR1 reads WNHNN; CDR2 reads SYGVQD (reference sequence). This CDR3 comprises 15 residues. V shed 6 bases, J shed 1 base, and the junction held 6 bases outside the gene matches. CDR3 DNA: TGCGCCAGCAGAGACAGGGAAGGAAGCAATCAGCCCCAGCATTTT. Its protein is CASRDREGSNQPQHF.

V usage is TRBV6-1 and J usage is TRBJ1-1; TRBD1 is a possible D gene (5 bases). There are 13 residues in the CDR3. V lost 6 bases to trimming and J lost 1 base, with 9 bases between them. CDR1 MNHNS and CDR2 SASEGT come from the germline V gene. The CDR3 nucleotides read TGTGCCAGCAGGGTTCAGGGGAACACTGAAGCTTTCTTT. Translating gives CASRVQGNTEAFF.